These 17 T cell receptor beta chains were all obtained from the same sample, sequenced in a study of cytomegalovirus exposure and HLA in healthy donors. A multiplex PCR was run with 60 Vbeta primers and 13 Jbeta primers. The method was immunoSEQ multiplex PCR; TCRdb's version includes in-frame clones alone and lacks a portion of them. The sample lists fewer than 90,000 clones, 65% to 75% occurring once. The sample comprised PBMCs. Receptors were obtained from a man aged 35-49 years in good health and CMV-seropositive.

V gene TRBV5-1 combines with J gene TRBJ2-1, with 8 bases identical to TRBD2. Germline assignment: CDR1 SGHRS and CDR2 YFSETQ. The CDR3 totals 15 residues. Germline trimming cut 2 bases from V and 3 bases from J; bases unmatched to any gene: 4. The CDR3 DNA is TGCGCCAGCAGCTTTGCACTAGCGGTCTACAATGAGCAGTTCTTC. Translated, it gives CASSFALAVYNEQFF.

The genes are TRBV5-1 and TRBJ1-2; TRBD1 is a possible D gene (6 bases). V lost 2 bases to trimming and J lost 0 bases, with 20 bases between them. In germline, CDR1 is SGHRS, CDR2 YFSETQ. The CDR3 sequence is 18 residues long. CDR3 protein: CASSLDLTGTLANYGYTF. CDR3 bases: TGCGCCAGCAGCTTAGATTTAACCGGGACACTTGCTAACTATGGCTACACCTTC.

The CDR3 is CASSHGYEQYF. The CDR3 DNA follows: TGTGCCAGCAGCCACGGCTACGAGCAGTACTTC. V gene TRBV11-1 combines with J gene TRBJ2-7; D is unclear. This CDR3 has 11 residues. V shed 5 bases and J shed 3 bases, with 5 bases lying between them. Germline CDR1 SGHAT, CDR2 FQDESV (reference sequence).

The rearrangement uses TRBV5-1 and TRBJ2-1, with 8 positions matching TRBD1. The CDR3 covers 15 residues. V shed 0 bases and J 9 bases; nucleotides not matched to a gene: 8. CDR1 and CDR2 (germline): SGHRS, YFSETQ. The CDR3 region has the DNA TGCGCCAGCAGCTTGGCGGGGCAGGGGGCGGCTGAGCAGTTCTTC. Its protein is CASSLAGQGAAEQFF.

The chain employs TRBV4-2 and TRBJ2-1; the D is unclear. The germline gives CDR1 LGHNA, CDR2 YNFKEQ. The CDR3 is 13 amino acids. The germline V and J ends were trimmed by 1 base and 7 bases, with 8 bases remaining between them. CDR3 residues: CASSQASVNEQFF. The CDR3 DNA reads as TGTGCCAGCAGCCAAGCCTCTGTGAATGAGCAGTTCTTC.

The gene calls are TRBV6-6 and TRBJ2-7; D may be TRBD1 (5 bases). Trimming left V 5 bases short and J 5 bases short, with 10 bases between. This CDR3 spans 12 amino acids. From germline, CDR1 is MNHNY and CDR2 SVGAGI (reference sequence). The CDR3, as DNA: TGTGCCAGCAGTCAGGACAATAACGAGCAGTACTTC. Its protein product is CASSQDNNEQYF.

This chain connects TRBV7-8 to TRBJ2-3; 8 bases map to TRBD2. The V gene's germline CDR1 is SGHVS and CDR2 FQNEAQ. V was clipped by 0 bases and J by 4 bases; unmatched bases: 12. The CDR3 loop spans 18 amino acids. The CDR3 reads CASSLARMEREIPDTQYF. The CDR3 DNA sequence: TGTGCCAGCAGCTTAGCGCGTATGGAGCGGGAGATCCCAGATACGCAGTATTTT.

The chain uses TRBV9 and TRBJ1-4, with 7 positions matching TRBD1. V shed 0 bases, J shed 5 bases, and the junction held 7 bases outside the gene matches. Germline CDR1 reads SGDLS; CDR2 reads YYNGEE. The CDR3 sequence is 16 residues long. The CDR3 here is CASSVGQGAGNEKLFF. DNA of the CDR3: TGTGCCAGCAGCGTAGGACAGGGCGCAGGGAATGAAAAACTGTTTTTT.

This chain links TRBV6-4 with TRBJ2-3; TRBD2 is a possible D gene (7 bases). The V end lost 4 bases, the J end lost 4 bases, and 15 bases lay between the germline ends. The CDR3 runs to 15 residues. Per germline, CDR1 MRHNA and CDR2 SNTAGT. In nucleotides, the CDR3 is TGTGCCAGCAGTGTAGGGGGGGGCAACCCAGATACGCAGTATTTT. This sequence encodes CASSVGGGNPDTQYF.

The rearrangement joins TRBV28 to TRBJ1-2; weak D call: TRBD1 (5 bases). The CDR3 has 14 residues. Germline values: CDR1 MDHEN, CDR2 SYDVKM. Trimming cost V 2 bases and J 4 bases, with 11 bases left between them. CDR3 sequence: CASSLTGGIYGYTF. CDR3 coding DNA: TGTGCCAGCAGTTTAACGGGGGGTATCTATGGCTACACCTTC.

This chain connects TRBV5-4 to TRBJ1-5; D is perhaps TRBD1 (6 bases). Germline CDR1 SGHNT, CDR2 YYREEE (reference sequence). The V end was cut by 2 bases, the J end by 6 bases, with 9 bases between. The length of the CDR3 is 13 residues. CDR3 DNA sequence: TGTGCCAGCAGCTTTCAGGGGAGTCAGCCCCAGCATTTT. Translated: CASSFQGSQPQHF.

This clone has a single count. This chain links TRBV5-4 with TRBJ1-2, with 12 nucleotides matching TRBD1. V lost 5 bases, J lost 4 bases, and 3 bases stayed unmatched. This CDR3 is built from 14 residues. Looked up from germline, CDR1 is SGHNT and CDR2 is YYREEE (reference sequence). CDR3 in amino acids: CASRWDRGPYGYTF. In nucleotides, the CDR3 is TGTGCCAGCAGATGGGACAGGGGGCCCTATGGCTACACCTTC.

This rearrangement joins TRBV5-1 to TRBJ2-5, with 8 bases that match TRBD2. Germline trimming cut 3 bases from V and 5 bases from J; bases unmatched to any gene: 12. This CDR3 comprises 16 residues. Germline V gene data show CDR1 as SGHRS and CDR2 as YFSETQ. This chain's CDR3 is CASSYTGTSRGETQYF. The CDR3 nucleotides read TGCGCCAGCAGCTACACCGGGACTAGTCGGGGGGAGACCCAGTACTTC.

This clone was detected only a few times. This sequence joins TRBV27 and TRBJ1-1; no clear D. V was shortened by 5 bases and J by 5 bases, with 15 bases between the two germline ends. Germline values: CDR1 MNHEY, CDR2 SMNVEV (reference sequence). The CDR3 length is 14 residues. CDR3 in DNA: TGTGCCAGCAGTAAAAGGGCCCCGGGGACTGAAGCTTTCTTT. Protein product: CASSKRAPGTEAFF.

This clone has just one count. The J gene is TRBJ1-2, the V gene TRBV5-6, with TRBD1 matching over 8 bases. CDR1 SGHDT and CDR2 YYEEEE come from the germline V gene. The ends lost 0 bases at V and 3 bases at J; junction bases unmatched: 10. This CDR3 is built from 17 residues. The CDR3 region is CASSLGAQGAGDYGYTF. As DNA, the CDR3 is TGTGCCAGCAGCTTGGGGGCCCAGGGGGCTGGTGACTATGGCTACACCTTC.

The chain couples TRBV30 to TRBJ2-1; TRBD2 aligns across 11 bases. There are 16 residues in the CDR3. The V segment lost 5 bases and the J segment 9 bases; nucleotides outside the gene matches: 15. CDR1 is GTSNPN and CDR2 is SVGIG in the germline V gene (reference sequence). Here the CDR3 DNA reads TGTGCCTGGCAGGAGGGGCTAGCGGGGGGCCGGGGTGAGCAGTTCTTC. Translation: CAWQEGLAGGRGEQFF.

The genes are TRBV7-2 and TRBJ2-2; tentative D call: TRBD2 (5 bases). V lost 7 bases and J 5 bases, leaving 23 bases between the germline ends. CDR3 length equals 17 residues. Per germline, CDR1 SGHTA and CDR2 FQGNSA. The CDR3 nucleotides are TGTGCCAGCAAAGGACGGTCGAGCCCGAGAGGGACCGGGGAGCTGTTTTTT. This translates into CASKGRSSPRGTGELFF.